This T cell receptor beta chain was found in a study of T cell responses to AZD1222 COVID-19 vaccine. Findings and limits, study-wide: Receipt of two AZD1222 doses was followed by a rise in Spike-specific TCR breadth and depth.

V dropped 4 bases and J dropped 2 bases, with 17 bases sitting between them. The length of the CDR3 is 16 residues. From germline, CDR1 is SGHTA and CDR2 FQGNSA. Regarding this clone: Its antigen remains unidentified.

Only in-frame clones appear in the TCRdb table, and some are missing; sequencing was by immunoSEQ multiplex PCR. The data hold roughly 84,000 clones, with 70% to 90% observed a single time. Specimen: peripheral blood, collected on day 0 of AZD1222 vaccination. The rearrangement links TRBV7-2 to TRBJ1-2; D uncertain. The TCR was taken from an adult in good health. CDR3 nucleotides: TGTGCCAGCAGCTCACCTGGAGCGGACGGGAACTATGGCTACACCTTC. This sequence encodes CASSSPGADGNYGYTF. Full variable domain (remainder filled in from reference TRBV7-2 and TRBJ1-2): GAGVSQSPSNKVTEKGKDVELRCDPISGHTALYWYRQSLGQGLEFLIYFQGNSAPDKSGLPSDRFSAERTGGSVSTLTIQRTQQEDSAVYLCASSSPGADGNYGYTFGSGTRLTVV.